The clone carrying this T cell receptor (beta chain) was detected only a few times. This specimen comes from a study of blood T cell repertoires in COVID-19. As for the study in general: PBMCs, B-cell-depleted T cells, or T cells were the source of the cDNA or gDNA that made up the material.

Across about two dozen US areas, participants ranged in age from roughly 18 to 95 years. The recovered donors of Cohort 3 showed two negative PCRs, clearance, or symptom resolution. Some clones are missing from TCRdb's copy, which holds only in-frame ones; the method was immunoSEQ multiplex PCR. The sample consists of around 290,000 clones, around 90% of them appearing once. This clonotype was obtained from a woman between 25 and 40 years old who had recovered from COVID-19. Sequenced material: PBMCs or T cells enriched from blood (not recorded which).

The CDR3 DNA follows: TGTGCCAGCAGTCTTGGGGCGCCCACTGAAGCTTTCTTT. Its translation: CASSLGAPTEAFF. The rearrangement uses TRBV12-3 or TRBV12-4 and TRBJ1-1; TRBD1 is a possible D gene (5 bases). Between the trimmed V and J ends, which lost 5 bases and 4 bases, there was a span of 11 bases. CDR3 length: 13 residues.